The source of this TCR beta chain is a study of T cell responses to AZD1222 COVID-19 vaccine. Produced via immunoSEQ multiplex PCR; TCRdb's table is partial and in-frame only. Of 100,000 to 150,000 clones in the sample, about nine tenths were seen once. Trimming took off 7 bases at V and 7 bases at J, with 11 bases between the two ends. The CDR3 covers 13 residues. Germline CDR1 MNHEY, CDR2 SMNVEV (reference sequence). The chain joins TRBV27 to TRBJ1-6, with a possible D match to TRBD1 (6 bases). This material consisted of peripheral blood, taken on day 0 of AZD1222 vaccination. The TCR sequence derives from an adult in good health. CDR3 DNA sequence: TGTGCCAGCAAAGCGGGACAAAATTCACCCCTCCACTTT. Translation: CASKAGQNSPLHF.